This T cell receptor beta chain was sequenced for a study of T-cell memory formation after mild COVID-19. Study context: Clusters were largely donor specific. Broader study findings: Contracting CD4+ clones sat mainly in CM and EM; CD8+ in EMRA. Pre-infection memory harbored some responding clones, suggesting cross-reactive memory joined.

CDR1 is SGHTA and CDR2 is FQGNSA in the germline V gene. There are 16 residues in the CDR3. The V gene lost 5 bases and the J gene lost 0 bases, with 11 bases spanning the gap. From 5'RACE with constant-segment primers came TCR alpha and TCR beta cDNA libraries that carried sample barcodes and UMIs. TCRdb used MiXCR to reprocess the 5' RACE reads, holding one entry per CDR3 protein. This sample has approximately 250,000 distinct CDR3 sequences; under 20% occur once, and the top ten carry roughly 22%. For this clonotype: The antigen is unknown.

The clonotype originates from a man younger than 35 who had mild COVID-19 (a few samples of this study predate the infection). Cell type and time point are not known. The V gene is TRBV7-2, the J gene TRBJ1-6, with a weak D call TRBD1 (6 bases). Sequences were obtained from PBMCs or a T cell subset sorted from them (not recorded which). The CDR3 DNA reads TGTGCCAGCAGCGCACAGGGAAGCTCCTATAATTCACCCCTCCACTTT. It yields the protein CASSAQGSSYNSPLHF.